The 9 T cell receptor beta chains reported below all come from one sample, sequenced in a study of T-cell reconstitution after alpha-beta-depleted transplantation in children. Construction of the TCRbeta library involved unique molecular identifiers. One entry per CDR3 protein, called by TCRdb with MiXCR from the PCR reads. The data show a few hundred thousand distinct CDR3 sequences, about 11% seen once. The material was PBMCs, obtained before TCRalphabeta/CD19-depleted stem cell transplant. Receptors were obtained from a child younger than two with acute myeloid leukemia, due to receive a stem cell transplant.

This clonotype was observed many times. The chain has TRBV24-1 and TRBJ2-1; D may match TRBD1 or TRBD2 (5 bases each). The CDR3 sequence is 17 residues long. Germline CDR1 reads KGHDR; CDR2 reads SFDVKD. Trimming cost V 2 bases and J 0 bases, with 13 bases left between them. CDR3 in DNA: TGTGCCACCAGTGATTCCCATGGGACGCACTCCTACAATGAGCAGTTCTTC. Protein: CATSDSHGTHSYNEQFF.

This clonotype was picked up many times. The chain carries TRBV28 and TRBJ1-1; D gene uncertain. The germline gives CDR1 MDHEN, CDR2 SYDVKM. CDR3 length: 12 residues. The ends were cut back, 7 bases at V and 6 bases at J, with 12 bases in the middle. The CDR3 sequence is CASINSFSEAFF. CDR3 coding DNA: TGTGCCAGCATAAATTCTTTCTCTGAAGCTTTCTTT.

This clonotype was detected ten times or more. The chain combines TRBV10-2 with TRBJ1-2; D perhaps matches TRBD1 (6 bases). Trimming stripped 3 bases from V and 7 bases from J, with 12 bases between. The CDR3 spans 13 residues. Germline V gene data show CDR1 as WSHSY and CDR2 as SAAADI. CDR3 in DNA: TGCGCCAGCAGTGAACCGGGAGGGGGTGGCTACACCTTC. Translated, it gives CASSEPGGGGYTF.

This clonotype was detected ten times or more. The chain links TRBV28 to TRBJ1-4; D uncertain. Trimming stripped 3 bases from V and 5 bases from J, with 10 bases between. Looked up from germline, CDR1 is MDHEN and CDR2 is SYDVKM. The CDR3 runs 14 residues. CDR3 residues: CASSFGLGNEKLFF. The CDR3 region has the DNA TGTGCCAGCAGTTTCGGTCTAGGCAATGAAAAACTGTTTTTT.

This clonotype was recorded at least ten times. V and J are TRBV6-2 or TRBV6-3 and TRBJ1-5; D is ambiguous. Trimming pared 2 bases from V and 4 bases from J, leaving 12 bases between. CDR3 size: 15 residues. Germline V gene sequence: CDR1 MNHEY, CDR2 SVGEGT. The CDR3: CASSYEVAGNQPQHF. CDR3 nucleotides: TGTGCCAGCAGTTACGAAGTGGCGGGTAATCAGCCCCAGCATTTT.

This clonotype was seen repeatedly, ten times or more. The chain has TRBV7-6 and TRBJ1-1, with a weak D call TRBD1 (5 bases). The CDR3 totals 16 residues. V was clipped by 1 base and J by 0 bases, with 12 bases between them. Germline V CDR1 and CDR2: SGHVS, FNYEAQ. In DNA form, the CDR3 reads TGTGCCAGCAGCTTAGGGGCAGGGCCAATGAACACTGAAGCTTTCTTT. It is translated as CASSLGAGPMNTEAFF.

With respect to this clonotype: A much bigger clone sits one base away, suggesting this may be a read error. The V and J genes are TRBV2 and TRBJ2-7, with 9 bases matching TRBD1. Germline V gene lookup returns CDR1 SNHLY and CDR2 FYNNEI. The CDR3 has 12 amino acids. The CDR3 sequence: CTSSMDRGEQYF. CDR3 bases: TGTACCAGCAGTATGGACAGGGGCGAGCAGTACTTC.

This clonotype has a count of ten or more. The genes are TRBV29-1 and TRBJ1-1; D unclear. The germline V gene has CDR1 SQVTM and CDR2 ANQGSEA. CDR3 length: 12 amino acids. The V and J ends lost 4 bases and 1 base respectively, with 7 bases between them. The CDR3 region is CSVAEGNTEAFF. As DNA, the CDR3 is TGCAGCGTTGCTGAAGGGAACACTGAAGCTTTCTTT.

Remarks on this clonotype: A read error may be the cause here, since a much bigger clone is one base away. The CDR3 coding sequence is TGTGCCAGCAGCCCTCGACTTTTGGCGTCAGCCGATTCCTATGGCGACACCTTC. It is translated as CASSPRLLASADSYGDTF. This chain connects TRBV11-2 to TRBJ1-2, with D unresolved. Germline-derived CDR1 and CDR2 are SGHAT and FQNNGV. The CDR3 length is 18 residues.